This section outlines one TCR beta chain sequence together with its context. The data were taken from a study of chemoradiotherapy in HPV16-positive cancers. Germline V gives CDR1 LNHDA, CDR2 SQIVND (reference sequence). V was trimmed by 3 bases and J by 3 bases, leaving 0 bases between them. This CDR3 contains 12 residues. The protocol was immunoSEQ multiplex PCR, while the TCRdb copy is restricted to in-frame clones and leaves out a portion. This table holds thousands of clones, 65% to 90% found once. This chain uses TRBV19 with TRBJ2-6; D unclear. The sequences come from tumor tissue, collected from a patient who underwent chemoradiotherapy. This sequence originates from a human donor with HPV-associated anogenital cancer. The CDR3 nucleotides are TGTGCCAGTAGTATTGGGGCCAACGTCCTGACTTTC. Its protein product is CASSIGANVLTF.